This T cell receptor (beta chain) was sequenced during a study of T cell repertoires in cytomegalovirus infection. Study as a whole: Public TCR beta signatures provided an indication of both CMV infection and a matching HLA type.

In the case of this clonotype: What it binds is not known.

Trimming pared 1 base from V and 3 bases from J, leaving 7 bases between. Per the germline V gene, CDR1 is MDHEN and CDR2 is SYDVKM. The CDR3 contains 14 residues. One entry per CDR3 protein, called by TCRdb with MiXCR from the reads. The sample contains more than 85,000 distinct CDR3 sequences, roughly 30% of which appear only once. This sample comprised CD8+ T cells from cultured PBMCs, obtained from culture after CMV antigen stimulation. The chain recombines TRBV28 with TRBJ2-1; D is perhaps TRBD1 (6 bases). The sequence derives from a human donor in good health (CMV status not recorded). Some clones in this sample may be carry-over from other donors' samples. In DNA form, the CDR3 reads TGTGCCAGCAGTTTATTACAGGGCTACAATGAGCAGTTCTTC. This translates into CASSLLQGYNEQFF.